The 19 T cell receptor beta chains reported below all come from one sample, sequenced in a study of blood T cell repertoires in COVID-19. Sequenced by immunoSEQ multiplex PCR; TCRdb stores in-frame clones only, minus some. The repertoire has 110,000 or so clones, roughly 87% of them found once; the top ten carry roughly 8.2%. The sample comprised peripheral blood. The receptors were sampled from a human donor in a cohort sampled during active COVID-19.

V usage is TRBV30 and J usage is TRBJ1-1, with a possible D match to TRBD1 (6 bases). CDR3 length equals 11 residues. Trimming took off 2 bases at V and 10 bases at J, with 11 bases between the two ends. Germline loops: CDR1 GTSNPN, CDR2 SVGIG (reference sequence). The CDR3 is CAWSLDRRAFF. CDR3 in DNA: TGTGCCTGGAGTCTCGACAGGCGAGCTTTCTTT.

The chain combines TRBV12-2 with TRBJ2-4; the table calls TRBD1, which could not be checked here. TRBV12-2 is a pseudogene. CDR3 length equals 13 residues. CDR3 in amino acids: CASRFTGKNIQYF. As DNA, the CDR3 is TGTGCAAGTCGCTTCACAGGCAAAAACATTCAGTACTTC.

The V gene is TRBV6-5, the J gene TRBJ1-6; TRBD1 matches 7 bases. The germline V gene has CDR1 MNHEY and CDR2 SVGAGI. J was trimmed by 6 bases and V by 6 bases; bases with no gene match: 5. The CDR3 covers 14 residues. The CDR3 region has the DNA TGTGCCAGCAGCCTGGGACAGTCTAATTCACCCCTCCACTTT. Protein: CASSLGQSNSPLHF.

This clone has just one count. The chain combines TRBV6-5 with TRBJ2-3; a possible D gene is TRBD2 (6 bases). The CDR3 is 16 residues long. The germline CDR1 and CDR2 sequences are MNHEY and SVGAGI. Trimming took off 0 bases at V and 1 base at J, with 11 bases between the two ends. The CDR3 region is CASSYSEVAGTDTQYF. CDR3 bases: TGTGCCAGCAGTTACTCGGAGGTAGCGGGCACAGATACGCAGTATTTT.

The CDR3, as DNA: TGCGCCAGCAGCCAAGACTTGAGGGCGGGAGGGCGGCAGCCCCAGCATTTT. Its translation: CASSQDLRAGGRQPQHF. The chain carries TRBV4-1 and TRBJ1-5; no clear D. V dropped 0 bases and J dropped 7 bases, with 19 bases sitting between them. The CDR3 sequence is 17 residues long. The germline CDR1 and CDR2 sequences are MGHRA and YSYEKL.

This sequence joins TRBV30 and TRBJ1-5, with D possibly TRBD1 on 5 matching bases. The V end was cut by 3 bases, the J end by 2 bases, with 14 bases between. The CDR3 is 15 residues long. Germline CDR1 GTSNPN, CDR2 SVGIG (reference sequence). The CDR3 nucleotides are TGTGCCTGGAGCCGGGGCGGGGTGGGCAATCAGCCCCAGCATTTT. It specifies CAWSRGGVGNQPQHF. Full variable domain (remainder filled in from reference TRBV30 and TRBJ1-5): SQTIHQWPATLVQPVGSPLSLECTVEGTSNPNLYWYRQAAGRGLQLLFYSVGIGQISSEVPQNLSASRPQDRQFILSSKKLLLSDSGFYLCAWSRGGVGNQPQHFGDGTRLSIL.

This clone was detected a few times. The CDR3 DNA reads TGTGCCAGCAGCTTAGTTCCAGGGCTCTCTGGAAACACCATATATTTT. The encoded protein is CASSLVPGLSGNTIYF. The genes are TRBV11-3 and TRBJ1-3, with TRBD1 as a possible D gene (5 bases). Germline V gene data show CDR1 as SGHNT and CDR2 as YENEEA. The CDR3 has 16 amino acids. V was clipped by 1 base and J by 0 bases, with 10 bases between them.

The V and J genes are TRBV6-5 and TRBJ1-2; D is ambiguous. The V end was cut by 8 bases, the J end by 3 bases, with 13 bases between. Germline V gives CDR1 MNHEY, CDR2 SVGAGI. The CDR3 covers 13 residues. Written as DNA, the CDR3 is TGTGCCAGCGCTGAAAGGCAGGACTATGGCTACACCTTC. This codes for CASAERQDYGYTF.

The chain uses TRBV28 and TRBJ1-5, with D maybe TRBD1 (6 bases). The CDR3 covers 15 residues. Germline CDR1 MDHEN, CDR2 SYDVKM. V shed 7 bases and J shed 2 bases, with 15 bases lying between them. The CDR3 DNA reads TGTGCCAGCACGTTAGGGACACGAGGCAATCAGCCCCAGCATTTT. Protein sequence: CASTLGTRGNQPQHF. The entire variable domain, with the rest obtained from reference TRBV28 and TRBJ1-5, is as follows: DVKVTQSSRYLVKRTGEKVFLECVQDMDHENMFWYRQDPGLGLRLIYFSYDVKMKEKGDIPEGYSVSREKKERFSLILESASTNQTSMYLCASTLGTRGNQPQHFGDGTRLSIL.

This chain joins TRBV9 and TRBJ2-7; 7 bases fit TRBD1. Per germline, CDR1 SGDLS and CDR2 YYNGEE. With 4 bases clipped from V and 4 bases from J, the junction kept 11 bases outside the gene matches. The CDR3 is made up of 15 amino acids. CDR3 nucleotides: TGTGCCAGCAGCTTCCGGGACAGTCTAATTTACGAGCAGTACTTC. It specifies CASSFRDSLIYEQYF.

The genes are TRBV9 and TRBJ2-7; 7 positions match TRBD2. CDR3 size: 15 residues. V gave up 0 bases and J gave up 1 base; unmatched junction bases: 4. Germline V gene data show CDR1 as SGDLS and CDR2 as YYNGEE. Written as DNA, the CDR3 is TGTGCCAGCAGCGTAGGGTCTAGCGGATCCTACGAGCAGTACTTC. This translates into CASSVGSSGSYEQYF. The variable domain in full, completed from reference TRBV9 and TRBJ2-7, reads DSGVTQTPKHLITATGQRVTLRCSPRSGDLSVYWYQQSLDQGLQFLIQYYNGEERAKGNILERFSAQQFPDLHSELNLSSLELGDSALYFCASSVGSSGSYEQYFGPGTRLTVT.

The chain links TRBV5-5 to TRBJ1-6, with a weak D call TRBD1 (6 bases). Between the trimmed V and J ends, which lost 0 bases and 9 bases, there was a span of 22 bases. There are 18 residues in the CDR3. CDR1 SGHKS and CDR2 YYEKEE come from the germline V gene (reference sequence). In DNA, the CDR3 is TGTGCCAGCAGCTTGGAGGCGCAGGGGATAGGATGGGGTTCACCCCTCCACTTT. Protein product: CASSLEAQGIGWGSPLHF. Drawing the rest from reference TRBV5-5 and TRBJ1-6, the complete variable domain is DAGVTQSPTHLIKTRGQQVTLRCSPISGHKSVSWYQQVLGQGPQFIFQYYEKEERGRGNFPDRFSARQFPNYSSELNVNALLLGDSALYLCASSLEAQGIGWGSPLHFGNGTRLTVT.

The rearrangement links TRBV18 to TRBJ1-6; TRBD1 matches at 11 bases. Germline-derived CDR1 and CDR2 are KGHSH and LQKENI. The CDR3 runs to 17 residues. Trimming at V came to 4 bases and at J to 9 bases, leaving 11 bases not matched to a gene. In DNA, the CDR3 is TGTGCCAGCTCACTGGGGGACAGGGGGAGATGGGGTTCACCCCTCCACTTT. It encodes CASSLGDRGRWGSPLHF.

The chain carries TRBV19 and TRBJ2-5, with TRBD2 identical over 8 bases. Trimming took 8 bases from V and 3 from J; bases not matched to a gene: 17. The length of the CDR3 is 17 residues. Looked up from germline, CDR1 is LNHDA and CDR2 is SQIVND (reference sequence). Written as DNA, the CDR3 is TGTGCCAGTGGACAGTGGGGTAGCGGGATAATGAAAGAGACCCAGTACTTC. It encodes CASGQWGSGIMKETQYF.

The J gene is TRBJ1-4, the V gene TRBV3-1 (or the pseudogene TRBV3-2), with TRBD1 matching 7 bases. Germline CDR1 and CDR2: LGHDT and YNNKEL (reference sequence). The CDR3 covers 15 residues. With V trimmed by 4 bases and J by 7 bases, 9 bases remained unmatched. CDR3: CASSRKTGAGEKLFF. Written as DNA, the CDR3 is TGTGCCAGCAGCCGAAAAACAGGGGCGGGTGAAAAACTGTTTTTT.

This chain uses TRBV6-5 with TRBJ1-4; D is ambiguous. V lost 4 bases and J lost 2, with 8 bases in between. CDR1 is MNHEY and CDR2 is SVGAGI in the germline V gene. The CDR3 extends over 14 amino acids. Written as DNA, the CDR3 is TGTGCCAGCAGTTTTCGGAGTACTAATGAAAAACTGTTTTTT. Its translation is CASSFRSTNEKLFF.

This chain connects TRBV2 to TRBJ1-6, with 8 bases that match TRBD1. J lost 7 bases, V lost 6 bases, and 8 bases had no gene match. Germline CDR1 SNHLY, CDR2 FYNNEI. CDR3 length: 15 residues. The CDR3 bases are TGTGCCAGCAGATCAGGGGGCGCCGGGAATTCACCCCTCCACTTT. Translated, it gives CASRSGGAGNSPLHF.

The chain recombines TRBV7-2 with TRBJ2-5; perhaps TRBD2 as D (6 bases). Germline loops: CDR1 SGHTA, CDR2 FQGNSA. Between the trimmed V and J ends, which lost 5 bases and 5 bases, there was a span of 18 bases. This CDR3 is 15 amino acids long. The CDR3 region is CASSPRRRGWETQYF. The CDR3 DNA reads TGTGCCAGCAGCCCACGGCGGCGGGGCTGGGAGACCCAGTACTTC. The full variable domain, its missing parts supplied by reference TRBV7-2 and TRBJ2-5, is GAGVSQSPSNKVTEKGKDVELRCDPISGHTALYWYRQSLGQGLEFLIYFQGNSAPDKSGLPSDRFSAERTGGSVSTLTIQRTQQEDSAVYLCASSPRRRGWETQYFGPGTRLLVL.

The CDR3 coding sequence is TGTGCCAGCACCCCCCCGGACAGGAACACTGAAGCTTTCTTT. This encodes CASTPPDRNTEAFF. The chain couples TRBV5-4 to TRBJ1-1; D may be TRBD1 (6 bases). This CDR3 region has 14 residues. V was pared by 6 bases and J by 1 base, with 13 bases between. The germline gives CDR1 SGHNT, CDR2 YYREEE (reference sequence).